This TCR beta chain comes out of a study of brain T cells in children with intractable seizures. Only in-frame clones appear in the TCRdb table, and some are missing; sequencing was by immunoSEQ multiplex PCR. Among approximately 44,000 clones listed, over 75% were seen once. Looked up from germline, CDR1 is SGHTA and CDR2 is FQGTGA. The CDR3 is 17 residues long. With V trimmed by 5 bases and J by 6 bases, 11 bases remained unmatched. The sequence came from a girl aged 2 to 10 with tuberous sclerosis and intractable seizures. This specimen consisted of peripheral blood, obtained at surgery. The chain has TRBV7-3 and TRBJ2-1; 12 nucleotides agree with TRBD2. The CDR3 region is CASSPEGLAGRINEQFF. The CDR3 coding sequence is TGTGCCAGCAGCCCAGAGGGACTAGCGGGCCGGATCAATGAGCAGTTCTTC.